This TCR beta chain was profiled in a study of blood T cell repertoires in COVID-19 (dated by TCRdb to 2019 to 2021). Regarding the study in general: Samples from collaborators originated in the United States, Italy and Spain and spanned both the acute and convalescent phases of COVID-19. The material from the prospective study consisted of cDNA or gDNA derived from T cells, B-cell-depleted T cells, or PBMCs. Subjects who had been exposed to COVID-19, were actively infected with it, or had recovered from it provided the deeply sampled blood TCRbeta repertoires that made up the dataset. A freely available public database, intended as a resource for researchers studying the immune response to SARS-CoV-2, is where the repertoires were released. Samples came from the ongoing ImmuneRACE study (first 160 participants) plus 1,254 subjects from 6 global collaborators. Nearly every sample came with metadata listing a de-identified subject ID, COVID-19 status, age in years and sex. Where HLA class I and class II types were available, the types were taken from metadata supplied by the sample provider, not from assay-based typing.

Concerning this clone itself: Its antigen is still unknown. No base quality information exists; no much larger clone differs at one position.

In Seattle, one collaborating source enrolled patients while the infection was active and tracked those patients longitudinally over the course of disease. Collaborating institutions collected whole blood in K2EDTA tubes following their own protocols. For TCRbeta analysis, collaborator samples were shipped as frozen whole blood, as isolated PBMCs, or as DNA extracted from either sample type. From a lookup of the germline V gene, CDR1 and CDR2 are SGHVS and FQNEAQ. Taken from cysteine to phenylalanine, the CDR3 has 16 residues. The only DNA kept is the CDR3, 48 bases in frame from the first base. Compared with germline, V lacks 4 bases and J lacks 5 bases; bases without a gene match: 7. TCRbeta CDR3 regions were amplified from genomic DNA by means of the immunoSEQ Assay, a bias-controlled multiplex PCR. The study's processing was this. The number of nucleated cells in each sample was estimated by amplification of reference gene primers within the assay. Sequence reads were collapsed and filtered to measure the absolute abundance of every unique TCRbeta CDR3 rearrangement. Productive Simpson clonality was computed per sample as the square root of Simpson's diversity index over productive rearrangements. In TCRdb, the immuneACCESS table is reduced to in-frame sequences with V and J assigned. These tables do not hold every clone; where another copy was compared, an unresolved V gene accounts for under half, and the others remain unexplained. V, J and clone size were drawn from that table, and D and trimming were deduced from the DNA. For this sample there are over 200,000 clones; about 93% appear just once. The ten most abundant clones make up around 0.84% of the sample.

Beyond this particular receptor, the publication reports: The quantity of clinical and demographic metadata differed by source and by participant and was supplied without curation.

The chain was built from TRBV7-8 and TRBJ2-2, and TRBD1 aligns with 10 junction nucleotides. The sample was peripheral blood. The sequence was obtained from a man aged 60 to 75 with COVID-19, enrolled during active disease. The encoded CDR3 is CASSSTRDRGTGELFF. The sequence in DNA is TGTGCCAGCAGCTCTACCCGGGACAGGGGAACCGGGGAGCTGTTTTTT. With the portions outside the CDR3 filled from the reference TRBV7-8 and TRBJ2-2 genes, the complete variable region becomes GAGVSQSPRYKVAKRGQDVALRCDPISGHVSLFWYQQALGQGPEFLTYFQNEAQLDKSGLPSDRFFAERPEGSVSTLKIQRTQQEDSAVYLCASSSTRDRGTGELFFGEGSRLTVL.